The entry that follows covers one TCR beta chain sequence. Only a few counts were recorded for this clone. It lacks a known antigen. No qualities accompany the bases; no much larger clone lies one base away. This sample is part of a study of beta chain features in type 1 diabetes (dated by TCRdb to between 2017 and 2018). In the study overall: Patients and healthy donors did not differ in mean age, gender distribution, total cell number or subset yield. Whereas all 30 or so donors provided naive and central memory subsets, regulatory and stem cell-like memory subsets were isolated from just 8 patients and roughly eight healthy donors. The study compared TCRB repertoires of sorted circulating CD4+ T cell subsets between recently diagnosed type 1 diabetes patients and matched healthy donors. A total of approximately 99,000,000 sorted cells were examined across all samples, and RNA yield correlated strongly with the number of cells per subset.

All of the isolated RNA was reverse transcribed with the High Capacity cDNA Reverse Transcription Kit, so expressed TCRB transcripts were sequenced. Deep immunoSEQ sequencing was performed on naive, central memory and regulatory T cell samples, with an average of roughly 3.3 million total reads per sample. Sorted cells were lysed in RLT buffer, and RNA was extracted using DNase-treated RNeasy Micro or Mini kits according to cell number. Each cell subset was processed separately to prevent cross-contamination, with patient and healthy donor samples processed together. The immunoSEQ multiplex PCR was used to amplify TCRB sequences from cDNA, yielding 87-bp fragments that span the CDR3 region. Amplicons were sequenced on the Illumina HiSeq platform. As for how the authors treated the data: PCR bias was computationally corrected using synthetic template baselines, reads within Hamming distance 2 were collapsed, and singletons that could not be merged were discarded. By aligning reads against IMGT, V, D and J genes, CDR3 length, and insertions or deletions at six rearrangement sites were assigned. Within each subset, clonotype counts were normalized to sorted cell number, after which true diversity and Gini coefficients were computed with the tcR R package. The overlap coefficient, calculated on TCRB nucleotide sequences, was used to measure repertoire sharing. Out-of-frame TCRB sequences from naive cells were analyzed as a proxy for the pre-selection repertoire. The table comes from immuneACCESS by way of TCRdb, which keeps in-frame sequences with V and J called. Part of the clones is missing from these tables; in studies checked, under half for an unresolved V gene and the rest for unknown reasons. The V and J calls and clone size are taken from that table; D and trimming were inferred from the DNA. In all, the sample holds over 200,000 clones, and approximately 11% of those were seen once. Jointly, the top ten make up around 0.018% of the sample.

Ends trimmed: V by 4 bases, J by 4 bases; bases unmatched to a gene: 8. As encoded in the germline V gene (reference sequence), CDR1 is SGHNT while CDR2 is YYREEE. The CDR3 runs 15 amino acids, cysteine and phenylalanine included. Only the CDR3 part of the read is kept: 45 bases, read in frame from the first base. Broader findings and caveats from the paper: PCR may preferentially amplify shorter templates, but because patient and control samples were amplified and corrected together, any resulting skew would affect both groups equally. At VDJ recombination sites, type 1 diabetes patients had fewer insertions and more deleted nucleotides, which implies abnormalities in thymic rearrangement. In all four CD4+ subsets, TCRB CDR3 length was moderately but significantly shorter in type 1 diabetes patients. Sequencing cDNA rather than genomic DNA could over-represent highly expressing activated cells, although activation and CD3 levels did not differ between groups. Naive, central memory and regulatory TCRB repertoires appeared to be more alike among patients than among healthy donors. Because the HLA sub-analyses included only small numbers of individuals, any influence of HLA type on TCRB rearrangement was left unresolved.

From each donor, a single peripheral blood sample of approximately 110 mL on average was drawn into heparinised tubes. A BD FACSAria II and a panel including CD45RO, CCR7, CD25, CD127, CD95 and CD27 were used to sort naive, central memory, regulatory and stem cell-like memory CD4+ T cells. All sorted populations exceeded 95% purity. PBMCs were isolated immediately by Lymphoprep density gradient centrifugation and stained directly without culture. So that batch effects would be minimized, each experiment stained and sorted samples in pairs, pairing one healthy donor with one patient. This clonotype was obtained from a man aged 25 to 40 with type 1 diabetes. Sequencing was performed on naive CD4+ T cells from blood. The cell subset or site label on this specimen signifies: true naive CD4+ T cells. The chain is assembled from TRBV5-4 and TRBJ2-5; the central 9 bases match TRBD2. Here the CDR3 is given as CASSNVAGAGETQYF. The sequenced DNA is TGTGCCAGCAGCAACGTAGCGGGGGCGGGAGAGACCCAGTACTTC.